A single sample gave rise to the 25 T cell receptor beta chains below, sequenced in a study of T cell responses to AZD1222 COVID-19 vaccine. The data were produced by immunoSEQ multiplex PCR, yet TCRdb's version contains in-frame clones alone and is incomplete. The data contain about 110,000 clones, about 86% of them singletons. The sample was peripheral blood, taken on day 0 of AZD1222 vaccination. The source is an adult in good health.

J is TRBJ2-5 and V is TRBV11-2, with D perhaps matching TRBD2 (5 bases). V was shortened by 3 bases and J by 2 bases, with 7 bases between the two germline ends. The CDR3 totals 13 residues. Germline CDR1 is SGHAT and CDR2 is FQNNGV. CDR3 in amino acids: CASSLGSQETQYF. The DNA of the CDR3 is TGTGCCAGCAGCTTGGGGAGTCAAGAGACCCAGTACTTC.

The DNA for the CDR3 is TGTGCCAGCAGCTTCGGACAGGCTGGAAACACCATATATTTT. This codes for CASSFGQAGNTIYF. This sequence joins TRBV11-2 and TRBJ1-3; 7 bases map to TRBD1. The V gene's germline CDR1 is SGHAT and CDR2 FQNNGV. The CDR3 has 14 amino acids. With V trimmed by 3 bases and J by 2 bases, 1 base remained unmatched.

J is TRBJ2-3 and V is TRBV5-1; no definite D call. V was cut by 4 bases and J by 6 bases, with 15 bases left in between. CDR1 is SGHRS and CDR2 is YFSETQ in the germline V gene. The CDR3 spans 14 residues. The CDR3 sequence: CASSPESPPDTQYF. CDR3 sequence (DNA): TGCGCCAGCAGCCCCGAGTCCCCTCCGGATACGCAGTATTTT.

This rearrangement joins TRBV24-1 to TRBJ1-2; 8 bases match TRBD1. CDR1 is KGHDR and CDR2 is SFDVKD in the germline V gene. V lost 5 bases and J lost 2; bases outside the gene matches: 6. The CDR3 spans 15 residues. CDR3 in amino acids: CATSGPDRANYGYTF. The CDR3 region has the DNA TGTGCCACCAGTGGCCCGGACAGGGCCAACTATGGCTACACCTTC.

The chain joins TRBV28 to TRBJ1-5; D unclear. V was cut by 5 bases and J by 2 bases, with 10 bases left in between. This CDR3 region has 14 residues. From germline, CDR1 is MDHEN and CDR2 SYDVKM. The CDR3 DNA reads TGTGCCAGCAGTCTCATCGGGGGCAATCAGCCCCAGCATTTT. It codes for CASSLIGGNQPQHF.

The V and J genes are TRBV4-2 and TRBJ1-4; perhaps TRBD1 as D (5 bases). Germline V gene sequence: CDR1 LGHNA, CDR2 YNFKEQ. V gave up 3 bases and J gave up 0 bases, with 11 bases separating them. This CDR3 region has 16 residues. The DNA for the CDR3 is TGTGCCAGCAGCCAGCTCGACAGAGCAACTAATGAAAAACTGTTTTTT. Its translation is CASSQLDRATNEKLFF.

The CDR3, as DNA: TGTGCCAGCAGGCCAGGCCTCTCTGGAAACACCATATATTTT. Translation: CASRPGLSGNTIYF. The genes are TRBV2 and TRBJ1-3; D remains ambiguous. V was clipped by 6 bases and J by 0 bases, with 9 bases between them. Germline values: CDR1 SNHLY, CDR2 FYNNEI. The CDR3 contains 14 residues.

V usage is TRBV3-1 (or the pseudogene TRBV3-2) and J usage is TRBJ1-1, with 8 bases aligning to TRBD1. After removal of 1 base from V and 4 bases from J, the junction contained 2 bases not matched to a gene. From germline, CDR1 is LGHDT and CDR2 YNNKEL (reference sequence). There are 14 residues in the CDR3. The CDR3 region is CASSQGQGTTEAFF. DNA of the CDR3: TGTGCCAGCAGCCAAGGACAGGGGACCACTGAAGCTTTCTTT.

This clone was found once. V usage is TRBV10-2 and J usage is TRBJ2-3; possibly TRBD1 or TRBD2 for D (7 bases each). V lost 4 bases and J 6 bases, leaving 20 bases between the germline ends. The length of the CDR3 is 16 residues. The germline gives CDR1 WSHSY, CDR2 SAAADI. The DNA of the CDR3 is TGCGCCAGCAGTGGCAGGGGGGGATCCGATTCGGATACGCAGTATTTT. It yields the protein CASSGRGGSDSDTQYF.

This chain uses TRBV19 with TRBJ1-5; 7 bases line up with TRBD1. CDR3 size: 13 residues. V shed 7 bases and J 9 bases; nucleotides not matched to a gene: 9. Germline lookup yields CDR1 LNHDA and CDR2 SQIVND (reference sequence). The CDR3 here is CASTWAGGWPQHF. As DNA, the CDR3 is TGTGCCAGTACTTGGGCAGGGGGATGGCCCCAGCATTTT.

The genes are TRBV6-5 and TRBJ2-7; 7 nucleotides match TRBD1. Per the germline V gene, CDR1 is MNHEY and CDR2 is SVGAGI. V lost 3 bases, J lost 0 bases, and 2 bases stayed unmatched. This CDR3 has 14 residues. Here the CDR3 DNA reads TGTGCCAGCAGTTATCCAGGGGGCTCCTACGAGCAGTACTTC. Translation: CASSYPGGSYEQYF.

The rearrangement links TRBV13 to TRBJ2-5; 9 nucleotides agree with TRBD2. Germline-derived CDR1 and CDR2 are PRHDT and FYEKMQ (reference sequence). CDR3 size: 16 residues. The trim removed 5 bases at V and 0 bases at J, leaving 7 bases unmatched. Here the CDR3 reads CASSPREGRDQETQYF. The CDR3 nucleotides read TGTGCCAGCAGCCCGCGGGAGGGTCGCGACCAAGAGACCCAGTACTTC.

CDR3 region: CASSLGGGANYGYTF. The DNA for the CDR3 is TGTGCCAGCAGCTTAGGCGGGGGAGCTAACTATGGCTACACCTTC. This rearrangement joins TRBV7-9 to TRBJ1-2; maybe TRBD1 (5 bases). Trimming stripped 1 base from V and 0 bases from J, with 9 bases between. Germline V lookup: CDR1 SEHNR, CDR2 FQNEAQ (reference sequence). The CDR3 spans 15 residues.

This rearrangement joins TRBV18 to TRBJ1-1; 7 nucleotides align to TRBD1. CDR1 and CDR2 from the germline V gene are KGHSH and LQKENI. This CDR3 is 16 amino acids long. V trimming: 2 bases; J trimming: 0 bases; junction bases outside the gene matches: 6. Here the CDR3 reads CASSPSGDRMNTEAFF. CDR3 in DNA: TGTGCCAGCTCACCATCCGGGGACAGAATGAACACTGAAGCTTTCTTT.

The chain combines TRBV3-1 (or the pseudogene TRBV3-2) with TRBJ1-1; D is uncertain. Germline lookup yields CDR1 LGHDT and CDR2 YNNKEL (reference sequence). The CDR3 spans 14 residues. The ends were cut back, 0 bases at V and 0 bases at J, with 5 bases in the middle. CDR3 loop: CASSQEAMNTEAFF. DNA of the CDR3: TGTGCCAGCAGCCAAGAGGCGATGAACACTGAAGCTTTCTTT.

The chain joins TRBV6-6 to TRBJ2-7; D is tentatively TRBD1 or TRBD2 (5 bases each). The V end was cut by 2 bases, the J end by 2 bases, with 10 bases between. The CDR3 runs to 14 residues. From germline, CDR1 is MNHNY and CDR2 SVGAGI (reference sequence). DNA of the CDR3: TGTGCCAGCAGTTACCTGGGACCACCCTACGAGCAGTACTTC. Translated, it gives CASSYLGPPYEQYF.

V and J are TRBV28 and TRBJ1-2, with TRBD1 identical over 9 bases. In germline, CDR1 is MDHEN, CDR2 SYDVKM. This CDR3 region has 15 residues. V was clipped by 2 bases and J by 6 bases; unmatched bases: 7. The DNA of the CDR3 is TGTGCCAGCAGTTTACTCGCGGGACAGGGTAATGGCTACACCTTC. This codes for CASSLLAGQGNGYTF.

This chain connects TRBV28 to TRBJ1-2; D is perhaps TRBD1 (6 bases). V dropped 2 bases and J dropped 4 bases, with 8 bases sitting between them. Germline CDR1 reads MDHEN; CDR2 reads SYDVKM. This CDR3 has 13 residues. CDR3 residues: CASSLGDTYGYTF. As DNA, the CDR3 is TGTGCCAGCAGTTTAGGGGACACCTATGGCTACACCTTC.

In this sample, this clone is medium-sized. The J gene is TRBJ1-1, the V gene TRBV5-6; 9 bases are shared with TRBD1. This CDR3 has 18 amino acids. Germline V CDR1 and CDR2: SGHDT, YYEEEE. V dropped 1 base and J dropped 8; count of bases not matched to a gene: 18. The CDR3: CASSLPHRGQGMIPEAFF. CDR3 coding DNA: TGTGCCAGCAGCTTGCCCCACAGGGGGCAAGGGATGATACCCGAAGCTTTCTTT.

The rearrangement uses TRBV9 and TRBJ1-6; D is uncertain. Germline V gives CDR1 SGDLS, CDR2 YYNGEE. V was trimmed by 3 bases and J by 9 bases, leaving 13 bases between them. CDR3 length equals 14 residues. As DNA, the CDR3 is TGTGCCAGCAGCGGGACGGAACTAGGTTCACCCCTCCACTTT. It codes for CASSGTELGSPLHF.

The chain joins TRBV6-5 to TRBJ1-2, with 8 bases aligning to TRBD1. CDR1 is MNHEY, CDR2 SVGAGI, per germline. V lost 5 bases, J lost 1 base, and 6 bases stayed unmatched. CDR3 size: 15 residues. The CDR3 loop reads CASSQQGGFNYGYTF. The CDR3 DNA reads as TGTGCCAGCAGTCAACAGGGGGGGTTTAACTATGGCTACACCTTC.

This sequence joins TRBV12-3 or TRBV12-4 and TRBJ1-5; D is undetermined. CDR3 length: 12 amino acids. Trimming took 2 bases from V and 9 from J, leaving 8 bases between them. The CDR3 here is CASSLIQWPQHF. The CDR3 nucleotides read TGTGCCAGCAGTTTAATACAATGGCCCCAGCATTTT.

The chain is built from TRBV6-4 and TRBJ2-4; D gene uncertain. CDR3 length: 12 residues. V lost 2 bases and J lost 9, with 8 bases in between. Germline values: CDR1 MRHNA, CDR2 SNTAGT. The CDR3 DNA reads as TGTGCCAGCAGTGACGGGTCTGGCATTCAGTACTTC. Translation: CASSDGSGIQYF.

The chain combines TRBV7-6 with TRBJ1-2; D is unresolved. The CDR3 length is 13 residues. Trimming removed 1 base at V and 2 bases at J, with 5 bases between. Germline assignment: CDR1 SGHVS and CDR2 FNYEAQ. CDR3 in amino acids: CASSLEENYGYTF. The DNA for the CDR3 is TGTGCCAGCAGCTTAGAGGAAAACTATGGCTACACCTTC.

The chain employs TRBV9 and TRBJ1-4, with D possibly TRBD1 on 6 matching bases. This CDR3 has 20 amino acids. Germline V gene lookup returns CDR1 SGDLS and CDR2 YYNGEE. Trimming left V 2 bases short and J 0 bases short, with 23 bases between. The CDR3 region has the DNA TGTGCCAGCAGCGTGTATCCCCTGGCCCAGGGACAAGCAACTAATGAAAAACTGTTTTTT. The encoded protein is CASSVYPLAQGQATNEKLFF.